This T cell receptor (beta chain) was captured in a study of CD8 T cells in ankylosing spondylitis. Quantitative barcoded 5'-RACE was used to prepare TCR beta libraries. TCRdb re-derived calls from the 5' RACE reads in MiXCR, one entry per CDR3 protein. The sample lists about 800,000 distinct CDR3 sequences; roughly 12% were seen once. Study-wide results and limits: Some motif variants had been reported before (in reactive arthritis synovial fluid and blood). Significant enrichment of disease-linked clones was reportedly seen in matched ankylosing spondylitis synovial fluid. Ankylosing spondylitis blood appeared to be characterized by a TCR beta motif of eight or nine highly homologous variants.

In the case of this clonotype: Antigen: not known.

The CDR3 length is 14 residues. V lost 6 bases, J lost 8 bases, and 11 bases stayed unmatched. The V gene's germline CDR1 is MDHEN and CDR2 SYDVKM. This receptor was identified in a male donor with ankylosing spondylitis. Source material: blood, either unsorted or a sorted T cell fraction (not recorded which). The V and J genes are TRBV28 and TRBJ1-2; 8 nucleotides match TRBD1. The chain's CDR3 is CASSPPGQVPGYTF. DNA for the CDR3: TGTGCCAGCAGCCCCCCGGGACAGGTCCCCGGCTACACCTTC.